Below, 10 T cell receptor beta chains from the same sample are listed, as sequenced in a study of molecular identifiers for immune sequencing clone quantification (dated by TCRdb to 2016 to 2018). Library preparation used PCR. Sequencing instrument: Illumina HiSeq 4000. TCRdb applied fastp at Q25 and MiXCR to the public reads, then kept only in-frame beta chains. Rows matching on CDR3 protein sequence are summarized as one entry with the most common DNA and genes. The sample has over 600,000 distinct CDR3 sequences on record, 20% of them singletons. Roughly 0.85% of the sample belongs to the ten largest clones. Material for sequencing was naive CD8+ T cells from blood, with Jurkat cell RNA spiked in. The cell subset or site label for this specimen denotes: FACS-sorted CD8+CD4-CCR7+CD45RA+ naive T cells. All receptors come from a human donor in good health. Some libraries in this study had Jurkat cell RNA spiked in.

This clonotype occurred many times. The chain employs TRBV5-5 and TRBJ2-5; D unresolved. The germline V gene has CDR1 SGHKS and CDR2 YYEKEE (reference sequence). Trimming shortened V by 0 bases and J by 4 bases, and 7 bases separated the two germline ends. The CDR3 contains 13 residues. CDR3 protein: CASSLVVRETQYF. CDR3 DNA: TGTGCCAGCAGCTTGGTGGTCAGAGAGACCCAGTACTTC. Variable domain in full (rest from reference TRBV5-5 and TRBJ2-5): DAGVTQSPTHLIKTRGQQVTLRCSPISGHKSVSWYQQVLGQGPQFIFQYYEKEERGRGNFPDRFSARQFPNYSSELNVNALLLGDSALYLCASSLVVRETQYFGPGTRLLVL.

At least ten counts were recorded for this clonotype. The chain recombines TRBV7-2 with TRBJ1-2; 7 positions agree with TRBD1. Per the germline V gene, CDR1 is SGHTA and CDR2 is FQGNSA. CDR3 length: 13 amino acids. The V segment lost 1 base and the J segment 6 bases; nucleotides outside the gene matches: 2. As DNA, the CDR3 is TGTGCCAGCAGCTTAGTAACAGGGGATGGCTACACCTTC. Protein: CASSLVTGDGYTF.

This clonotype appeared many times. CDR3 amino acids: CATSREWGQNEAFF. The CDR3 DNA reads as TGTGCCACCAGCAGAGAATGGGGGCAGAATGAAGCTTTCTTT. This chain links TRBV15 with TRBJ1-1; possible D gene TRBD1, 6 bases. Germline CDR1 is LNHNV and CDR2 is YYDKDF (reference sequence). Trimming removed 0 bases at V and 7 bases at J, with 12 bases between. This CDR3 contains 14 residues. The whole variable domain, filled in from reference TRBV15 and TRBJ1-1, reads DAMVIQNPRYQVTQFGKPVTLSCSQTLNHNVMYWYQQKSSQAPKLLFHYYDKDFNNEADTPDNFQSRRPNTSFCFLDIRSPGLGDTAMYLCATSREWGQNEAFFGQGTRLTVV.

This clonotype was observed at least ten times. V usage is TRBV7-9 and J usage is TRBJ2-7; perhaps TRBD2 as D (5 bases). CDR1 SEHNR and CDR2 FQNEAQ come from the germline V gene (reference sequence). CDR3 length equals 14 residues. Trimming took off 6 bases at V and 0 bases at J, with 12 bases between the two ends. The CDR3 coding sequence is TGTGCCAGCAGGGATGGACTGATCTCCTACGAGCAGTACTTC. This sequence encodes CASRDGLISYEQYF.

This clonotype was observed at least ten times. The chain carries TRBV19 and TRBJ1-1; D remains ambiguous. V was cut by 4 bases and J by 4 bases, with 7 bases left in between. Germline V gene sequence: CDR1 LNHDA, CDR2 SQIVND (reference sequence). CDR3 size: 12 residues. CDR3 loop: CASSRGTTEAFF. In DNA form, the CDR3 reads TGTGCCAGTAGTAGGGGTACCACTGAAGCTTTCTTT.

V usage is TRBV27 and J usage is TRBJ1-1; D is ambiguous. CDR1 and CDR2 from the germline V gene are MNHEY and SMNVEV (reference sequence). This CDR3 spans 16 amino acids. V lost 4 bases, J lost 5 bases, and 20 bases lay in between. The CDR3 DNA follows: TGTGCCAGCAGTTATATCCCGGGCGCGGCAGGAACTGAAGCTTTCTTT. Encoded protein: CASSYIPGAAGTEAFF.

This clonotype was recorded a few times. This chain connects TRBV12-3 or TRBV12-4 to TRBJ2-2; tentatively, D is TRBD1 or TRBD2 (6 bases each). The V end lost 4 bases, the J end lost 4 bases, and 13 bases lay between the germline ends. CDR3 length: 15 amino acids. The CDR3 sequence: CASSSVQGGTGELFF. As DNA, the CDR3 is TGTGCCAGCAGTTCAGTACAGGGAGGCACCGGGGAGCTGTTTTTT.

This clonotype was observed a handful of times. The J gene is TRBJ2-7, the V gene TRBV7-9; TRBD2 is a possible D gene (6 bases). CDR1 is SEHNR and CDR2 is FQNEAQ in the germline V gene (reference sequence). This CDR3 is 15 amino acids long. V lost 5 bases and J 3 bases, leaving 17 bases between the germline ends. The DNA for the CDR3 is TGTGCCAGCAGCCCCCTTTTAGCGGACCACTACGAGCAGTACTTC. This translates into CASSPLLADHYEQYF. The full variable domain, in which reference TRBV7-9 and TRBJ2-7 provide the parts outside the CDR3, is DTGVSQNPRHKITKRGQNVTFRCDPISEHNRLYWYRQTLGQGPEFLTYFQNEAQLEKSRLLSDRFSAERPKGSFSTLEIQRTEQGDSAMYLCASSPLLADHYEQYFGPGTRLTVT.

This clonotype was detected only a few times. The V and J genes are TRBV27 and TRBJ2-7; 7 bases line up with TRBD2. There are 13 residues in the CDR3. Per germline, CDR1 MNHEY and CDR2 SMNVEV (reference sequence). After removal of 6 bases from V and 6 bases from J, the junction contained 8 bases not matched to a gene. The CDR3 nucleotides are TGTGCCAGCAGCCAAACTAGCGCTCTCGAGCAGTACTTC. This translates into CASSQTSALEQYF.

Notes on this clonotype: The CDR3 end shows no conserved phenylalanine or tryptophan, and so a read error is likely. J is TRBJ2-7 and V is TRBV29-1, with D unresolved. Trimming took off 0 bases at V and 6 bases at J, with 9 bases between the two ends. Germline lookup yields CDR1 SQVTM and CDR2 ANQGSEA. The CDR3 covers 12 residues. CDR3 nucleotide sequence: TGCAGCGTTGAAGATCAAATAAGCGAGCAGTACTCC. It is translated as CSVEDQISEQYS.